This TCR beta chain comes out of a study of blood T cell repertoires in COVID-19. This CDR3 has 16 amino acids. Per the germline V gene, CDR1 is MDHEN and CDR2 is SYDVKM. V gave up 6 bases and J gave up 0 bases, with 16 bases separating them. Using immunoSEQ multiplex PCR, the repertoire was profiled, and TCRdb retains in-frame clones only, with some absent. This sample yields 110,000 or so clones, of which around 85% are seen a single time; about 5.5% belongs to the top ten. The chain has TRBV28 and TRBJ2-3; perhaps TRBD2 as D (7 bases). The sequencing sample was made of peripheral blood. This receptor was obtained from a woman aged 55-70 years with COVID-19, enrolled during active disease. CDR3 sequence reads: CASRQSAGASTDTQYF. The CDR3 DNA sequence: TGTGCCAGCAGACAGAGCGCGGGGGCTAGCACAGATACGCAGTATTTT. The entire variable domain, with the rest obtained from reference TRBV28 and TRBJ2-3, is as follows: DVKVTQSSRYLVKRTGEKVFLECVQDMDHENMFWYRQDPGLGLRLIYFSYDVKMKEKGDIPEGYSVSREKKERFSLILESASTNQTSMYLCASRQSAGASTDTQYFGPGTRLTVL.